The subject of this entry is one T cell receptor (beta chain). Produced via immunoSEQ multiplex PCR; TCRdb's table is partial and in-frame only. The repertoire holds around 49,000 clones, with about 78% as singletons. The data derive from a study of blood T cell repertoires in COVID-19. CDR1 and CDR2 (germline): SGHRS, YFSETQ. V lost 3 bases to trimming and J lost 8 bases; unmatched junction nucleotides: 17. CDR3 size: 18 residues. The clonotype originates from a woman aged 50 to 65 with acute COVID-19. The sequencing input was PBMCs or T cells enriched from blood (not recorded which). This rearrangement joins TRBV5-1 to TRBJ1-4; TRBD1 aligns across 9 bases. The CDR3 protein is CASSSLGQGRTYTEKLFF. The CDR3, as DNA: TGCGCCAGCAGCTCATTGGGACAGGGCAGAACCTATACCGAAAAACTGTTTTTT.